This TCR beta chain was found in a study of blood T cell repertoires in COVID-19. Background on the study: T cells, B-cell-depleted T cells, or PBMCs provided the cDNA or gDNA that served as material.

Patients from Seattle were sampled longitudinally, starting during active infection. Losses at the gene ends were 4 bases for V and 7 bases for J; bases not matched to a gene: 14. In germline, CDR1 is MGHRA, CDR2 YSYEKL. The CDR3 has 16 amino acids. Per the original data handling: Quantification of nucleated cells was approximated via reference gene primer amplification. The repertoire was sequenced with immunoSEQ multiplex PCR; TCRdb's copy has only in-frame clones and lacks some. V and J calls and clone size follow that table, whereas D and trimming were derived from the DNA. The sample holds roughly 250,000 clones, approximately 87% seen once.

The V call is TRBV4-1, the J call TRBJ1-2, with 8 bases identical to TRBD1. Sequencing used peripheral blood. The receptor was derived from a woman in her twenties or thirties with COVID-19, enrolled during active disease. CDR3 nucleotide sequence: TGCGCCAGCAGCCCAGGACAGGGAGCGAAAGGGAGTGGCTACACCTTC. It is translated as CASSPGQGAKGSGYTF.